Here is one T cell receptor beta chain with its context. The source of the sample is a study of blood T cell repertoires in COVID-19. Across the study: Whether acute or convalescent, the COVID-19 samples came from the United States, Italy and Spain. Sample material is recorded as cDNA or gDNA derived from T cells, B-cell-depleted T cells, or PBMCs.

Original processing methods: Estimation of nucleated cell counts relied on the amplification of reference gene primers. The method was immunoSEQ multiplex PCR; TCRdb's version includes in-frame clones alone and lacks a portion of them. V, J and clone size reflect that table, while D and trimming were determined from the DNA. The sample records approximately 73,000 clones, about four fifths being singletons. The germline V gene encodes CDR1 SQVTM and CDR2 ANQGSEA. Trimming shortened V by 4 bases and J by 2 bases, and 8 bases separated the two germline ends. The CDR3 spans 12 residues. The receptor's source is a woman between 65 and 79 years old with acute or convalescent COVID-19. Sequences were obtained from peripheral blood. This rearrangement joins TRBV29-1 to TRBJ1-2; TRBD1 is a possible D gene (5 bases). The DNA of the CDR3 is TGCAGCGTTGTGGACACCAACTATGGCTACACCTTC. Translated, it gives CSVVDTNYGYTF.